The 27 T cell receptor beta chains in this list originate from one sample, sequenced in a study of cytomegalovirus exposure and HLA in healthy donors. The PCR made use of 60 Vbeta and 13 Jbeta primers. Libraries were prepared by immunoSEQ multiplex PCR; TCRdb keeps only in-frame clonotypes and omits some of them. The repertoire holds 160,000 or so clones, with roughly 80% as singletons. What was sequenced was PBMCs. The receptors originated from a male donor in good health and CMV-seropositive.

The chain carries TRBV6-5 and TRBJ2-7; maybe TRBD1 (6 bases). This CDR3 is built from 15 residues. Germline assignment: CDR1 MNHEY and CDR2 SVGAGI. Deletions cut 0 bases from V and 3 bases from J, with 12 bases between. The CDR3 here is CASSYSSRGSYEQYF. The CDR3 DNA is TGTGCCAGCAGTTACTCGAGCAGGGGAAGCTACGAGCAGTACTTC.

This chain connects TRBV5-1 to TRBJ2-3; D is uncertain. The V gene lost 0 bases and the J gene lost 4 bases, with 6 bases spanning the gap. The CDR3 runs 13 residues. CDR1 is SGHRS and CDR2 is YFSETQ in the germline V gene. The CDR3 loop reads CASSLVGSDTQYF. Written as DNA, the CDR3 is TGCGCCAGCAGCTTGGTTGGCTCAGATACGCAGTATTTT.

CDR3 loop: CASKTGGSYNEQFF. Written as DNA, the CDR3 is TGTGCCAGCAAAACGGGAGGTTCCTACAATGAGCAGTTCTTC. This sequence joins TRBV27 and TRBJ2-1, with 7 bases fitting TRBD2. Germline V CDR1 and CDR2: MNHEY, SMNVEV (reference sequence). The length of the CDR3 is 14 residues. Trimming took 7 bases from V and 1 from J; bases not matched to a gene: 4.

This clone came up once. This chain uses TRBV9 with TRBJ2-7; 8 nucleotides line up with TRBD1. The CDR3 is 14 residues long. J gave up 5 bases and V 6 bases, and 10 bases lay outside the gene matches. Per germline, CDR1 SGDLS and CDR2 YYNGEE. The CDR3 is CASNLGQGADEQYF. The CDR3 DNA sequence: TGTGCCAGCAACCTTGGACAGGGAGCGGACGAGCAGTACTTC.

A note on this clone: The junction differs from germline at one of its ends, possibly a read error. The V gene is TRBV29-1, the J gene TRBJ2-6; possibly TRBD1 for D (5 bases). CDR1 and CDR2 (germline): SQVTM, ANQGSEA. The CDR3 has 13 amino acids. CDR3 residues: CSVAFSGANGLTF. Here the CDR3 DNA reads TGCAGCGTTGCTTTCTCTGGGGCCAACGGCCTGACTTTC.

The gene calls are TRBV7-9 and TRBJ2-5; 8 bases align to TRBD1. The CDR3 consists of 15 residues. V was pared by 5 bases and J by 1 base, with 6 bases of the junction left unmatched. Germline V gene data show CDR1 as SEHNR and CDR2 as FQNEAQ (reference sequence). CDR3 in amino acids: CASSARQGTQETQYF. The CDR3 region has the DNA TGTGCCAGCAGCGCCCGACAGGGGACCCAAGAGACCCAGTACTTC.

This chain connects TRBV5-1 to TRBJ2-1, with D possibly matching TRBD1 (6 bases). Germline V gene lookup returns CDR1 SGHRS and CDR2 YFSETQ. Trimming removed 4 bases at V and 5 bases at J, with 16 bases between. This CDR3 is 15 amino acids long. CDR3 region: CASSPGWGPNNEQFF. The DNA for the CDR3 is TGCGCCAGCAGCCCGGGCTGGGGGCCAAACAATGAGCAGTTCTTC.

This clone was seen more than once but under ten times. The CDR3 loop reads CASSLLWTPTGETQYF. As DNA, the CDR3 is TGTGCCAGCAGCTTACTTTGGACTCCGACGGGAGAGACCCAGTACTTC. The J gene is TRBJ2-5, the V gene TRBV7-9; D might be TRBD2 (5 bases). The CDR3 is 16 residues long. Germline CDR1 is SEHNR and CDR2 is FQNEAQ (reference sequence). V was clipped by 2 bases and J by 4 bases, with 17 bases between them.

V gene TRBV7-2 combines with J gene TRBJ2-7, with D possibly matching TRBD1 (5 bases). CDR1 SGHTA and CDR2 FQGNSA come from the germline V gene. Trimming left V 1 base short and J 2 bases short, with 9 bases between. CDR3 length equals 14 residues. The CDR3 DNA follows: TGTGCCAGCAGCTTAGACCAGGGTCCCTACGAGCAGTACTTC. Its translation: CASSLDQGPYEQYF.

The chain joins TRBV5-1 to TRBJ2-1; TRBD2 agrees at 15 bases. With V trimmed by 4 bases and J by 5 bases, 10 bases remained unmatched. Per the germline V gene, CDR1 is SGHRS and CDR2 is YFSETQ. This CDR3 is 18 amino acids long. CDR3 sequence (DNA): TGCGCCAGCAGCCCGGGACTAGCGGGAGGCTTAAGTAACAATGAGCAGTTCTTC. Translating gives CASSPGLAGGLSNNEQFF.

The J gene is TRBJ2-5, the V gene TRBV6-5, with 7 bases aligning to TRBD1. The DNA end favors TRBJ2-7, so the J call may be wrong. CDR1 and CDR2 (germline): MNHEY, SVGAGI. The CDR3 length is 14 residues. CDR3: CASTTGASSYEQYF. The CDR3 DNA reads as TGTGCCAGCACCACAGGGGCAAGCTCCTACGAGCAGTACTTC.

The rearrangement joins TRBV11-2 to TRBJ2-7; 10 nucleotides agree with TRBD2. Trimming cost V 4 bases and J 3 bases; bases outside gene matches: 9. This CDR3 has 16 amino acids. CDR1 is SGHAT, CDR2 FQNNGV, per germline. CDR3 region: CASSSRRTSGFYEQYF. The CDR3 DNA reads TGTGCCAGCAGCTCGCGAAGGACTAGCGGATTCTACGAGCAGTACTTC.

This clone was seen a single time. The same CDR3 also results from other DNA sequences found in this sample. This chain joins TRBV5-1 and TRBJ2-2, with D unresolved. Per the germline V gene, CDR1 is SGHRS and CDR2 is YFSETQ. V gave up 0 bases and J gave up 6 bases, with 6 bases separating them. There are 13 residues in the CDR3. CDR3 DNA sequence: TGCGCCAGCAGCTTGGTAGGAGCCGGGGAGCTGTTTTTT. Protein product: CASSLVGAGELFF.

The chain links TRBV7-9 to TRBJ2-3; weak D call: TRBD1 (6 bases). Germline V gene lookup returns CDR1 SEHNR and CDR2 FQNEAQ (reference sequence). The CDR3 is 10 residues long. V lost 11 bases and J 4 bases, leaving 7 bases between the germline ends. The CDR3 nucleotides are TGTGCCGGGGGCTCAGATACGCAGTATTTT. Protein product: CAGGSDTQYF.

This chain uses TRBV27 with TRBJ1-1, with D maybe TRBD1 (6 bases). Germline CDR1 and CDR2: MNHEY and SMNVEV (reference sequence). Trimming took off 2 bases at V and 11 bases at J, with 21 bases between the two ends. This CDR3 contains 15 residues. Here the CDR3 reads CASSLRGGPRIGAFF. CDR3 DNA: TGTGCCAGCAGTTTAAGGGGGGGACCGCGCATTGGGGCTTTCTTT.

The sample holds one count of this clone. V gene TRBV18 combines with J gene TRBJ2-5; TRBD1 aligns across 9 bases. Judging by the DNA end, TRBJ2-7 fits better; the J call may be wrong. CDR3 length: 16 amino acids. The germline CDR1 and CDR2 sequences are KGHSH and LQKENI. The CDR3 bases are TGTGCCAGCTCACCACCCACAGGGACAGGGAGCAACGAGCAGTACTTC. It is translated as CASSPPTGTGSNEQYF.

The chain has TRBV6-5 and TRBJ2-7, with D perhaps TRBD1 (6 bases). V was pared by 4 bases and J by 5 bases, with 18 bases between. The CDR3 extends over 15 amino acids. CDR1 is MNHEY, CDR2 SVGAGI, per germline. CDR3 DNA sequence: TGTGCCAGCAGTTCCGCAGCAGGGGCCGGCGACGAGCAGTACTTC. Translated: CASSSAAGAGDEQYF.

The chain joins TRBV6-6 to TRBJ2-2; D possibly corresponds to TRBD2 (5 bases). Per germline, CDR1 MNHNY and CDR2 SVGAGI (reference sequence). The CDR3 runs 13 residues. V lost 3 bases to trimming and J lost 5 bases, with 7 bases between them. The DNA of the CDR3 is TGTGCCAGCAGTTATGAGCGGACCGGGGAGCTGTTTTTT. This codes for CASSYERTGELFF.

This clone has a handful of counts. The V gene is TRBV4-3, the J gene TRBJ2-7; TRBD1 might be the D (6 bases). Deletions cut 0 bases from V and 7 bases from J, with 16 bases between. The germline V gene encodes CDR1 LGHNA and CDR2 YSLEER. The length of the CDR3 is 15 residues. The CDR3 region has the DNA TGCGCCAGCAGCCAAGATAGGACAGACCTTCGGGAGCAGTACTTC. It yields the protein CASSQDRTDLREQYF.

The chain combines TRBV7-2 with TRBJ1-5; TRBD1 might be the D (6 bases). CDR1 is SGHTA, CDR2 FQGNSA, per germline. This CDR3 region has 13 residues. V was pared by 1 base and J by 6 bases, with 7 bases between. As DNA, the CDR3 is TGTGCCAGCAGCTTAGACAGGGTTCAGCCCCAGCATTTT. Amino acids: CASSLDRVQPQHF.

Of note for this clone: One end of the junction does not line up with germline, which may come from a read error. This CDR3 is also generated by other DNA sequences in the sample. V and J are TRBV5-4 and TRBJ2-7, with TRBD1 as a possible D gene (5 bases). The CDR3 loop spans 14 amino acids. Germline-derived CDR1 and CDR2 are SGHNT and YYREEE (reference sequence). DNA of the CDR3: TGTGCCAGCAGCTTGGCAGGGCCGTCCTACGAGCAGTACTTT. Its translation is CASSLAGPSYEQYF.

The chain recombines TRBV19 with TRBJ2-1; the D is unclear. This CDR3 has 15 residues. CDR1 LNHDA and CDR2 SQIVND come from the germline V gene (reference sequence). Trimming left V 3 bases short and J 5 bases short, with 14 bases between. The CDR3 DNA follows: TGTGCCAGTAGTATCCGGTTCGGTCTAAACAATGAGCAGTTCTTC. Translated: CASSIRFGLNNEQFF.

V gene TRBV9 combines with J gene TRBJ2-3; D is uncertain. Trimming cost V 3 bases and J 6 bases, with 17 bases left between them. CDR3 length equals 15 residues. The V gene's germline CDR1 is SGDLS and CDR2 YYNGEE. CDR3 protein: CASSGVGQVTDTQYF. Here the CDR3 DNA reads TGTGCCAGCAGCGGGGTCGGTCAGGTAACGGATACGCAGTATTTT.

The rearrangement uses TRBV18 and TRBJ1-1; D perhaps matches TRBD1 (5 bases). The CDR3 has 14 amino acids. Trimming shortened V by 4 bases and J by 3 bases, and 12 bases separated the two germline ends. Germline CDR1 is KGHSH and CDR2 is LQKENI. The DNA of the CDR3 is TGTGCCAGCTCACTGTCAGGGTCGGACACTGAAGCTTTCTTT. Translated, it gives CASSLSGSDTEAFF.

This rearrangement joins TRBV30 to TRBJ2-1, with 10 positions matching TRBD2. The CDR3 spans 15 residues. With V trimmed by 4 bases and J by 3 bases, 6 bases remained unmatched. The germline CDR1 and CDR2 sequences are GTSNPN and SVGIG (reference sequence). The CDR3 DNA reads TGTGCCTGGACTCTAGCGGGGGTCGACTACAATGAGCAGTTCTTC. Translated, it gives CAWTLAGVDYNEQFF.

The rearrangement uses TRBV5-4 and TRBJ2-1, with 7 bases identical to TRBD2. Germline loops: CDR1 SGHNT, CDR2 YYREEE (reference sequence). After removal of 4 bases from V and 6 bases from J, the junction contained 10 bases not matched to a gene. The CDR3 spans 15 residues. DNA of the CDR3: TGTGCCAGCAGCCCCCAGGCGGGACTAACCAATGAGCAGTTCTTC. Its protein product is CASSPQAGLTNEQFF.

The chain uses TRBV18 and TRBJ2-5; 11 bases align to TRBD2. V shed 2 bases and J 1 base; nucleotides not matched to a gene: 3. This CDR3 comprises 16 residues. Germline assignment: CDR1 KGHSH and CDR2 LQKENI. In DNA, the CDR3 is TGTGCCAGCTCACCAAGACTAGCGGGGACCCAAGAGACCCAGTACTTC. Protein: CASSPRLAGTQETQYF.